These 9 T cell receptor beta chains were sequenced from one sample in a study of PD-L1 blockade in urothelial cancer. Repertoires were generated with immunoSEQ multiplex PCR, while TCRdb's copy carries only in-frame clones and drops some. The sample contains tens of thousands of clones, about 86% of which appear only once. Here the sequenced sample was PBMCs, taken around atezolizumab (anti-PD-L1) treatment. These receptors all stem from a man aged 45-65 years with urothelial cancer.

The chain couples TRBV5-6 to TRBJ1-6; 8 bases line up with TRBD1. V lost 1 base to trimming and J lost 7 bases; unmatched junction nucleotides: 4. The germline V gene encodes CDR1 SGHDT and CDR2 YYEEEE. The CDR3 has 15 amino acids. As DNA, the CDR3 is TGTGCCAGCAGCTTGAGGGACAGGCTAAATTCACCCCTCCACTTT. Protein sequence: CASSLRDRLNSPLHF.

This clone was counted between two and nine times. V gene TRBV19 combines with J gene TRBJ2-1, with D perhaps TRBD2 (6 bases). Germline V gives CDR1 LNHDA, CDR2 SQIVND (reference sequence). Trimming removed 3 bases from V and 7 bases from J, with 13 bases in between. The CDR3 is made up of 14 amino acids. CDR3: CASSMFVGRNEQFF. CDR3 coding DNA: TGTGCCAGTAGTATGTTCGTGGGGAGGAATGAGCAGTTCTTC.

This sequence joins TRBV27 and TRBJ2-7; the match to TRBD1 covers 8 bases. With V trimmed by 6 bases and J by 6 bases, 13 bases remained unmatched. CDR1 MNHEY and CDR2 SMNVEV come from the germline V gene (reference sequence). CDR3 length: 15 amino acids. CDR3: CASRSQGATGIEQYF. CDR3 DNA: TGTGCCAGCAGATCCCAGGGGGCGACGGGTATCGAGCAGTACTTC.

The chain carries TRBV28 and TRBJ1-2; tentatively, D is TRBD1 (5 bases). The V end lost 7 bases, the J end lost 0 bases, and 15 bases lay between the germline ends. The CDR3 spans 15 residues. Germline loops: CDR1 MDHEN, CDR2 SYDVKM. The CDR3 loop is CASIQKQGSNYGYTF. In DNA form, the CDR3 reads TGTGCCAGCATACAAAAGCAGGGTTCTAACTATGGCTACACCTTC.

This chain links TRBV4-1 with TRBJ2-1, with 12 bases fitting TRBD2. The J segment lost 4 bases and the V segment lost 2 bases, leaving 15 bases of the junction unmatched. Germline assignment: CDR1 MGHRA and CDR2 YSYEKL. This CDR3 is 20 amino acids long. In DNA, the CDR3 is TGCGCCAGCAGCCAACCCCCTAAAGGTTCTAGCGGGAGGGAATACAATGAGCAGTTCTTC. Its translation is CASSQPPKGSSGREYNEQFF.

The chain recombines TRBV28 with TRBJ2-2; 7 bases fit TRBD1. CDR1 and CDR2 from the germline V gene are MDHEN and SYDVKM. Trimming at V came to 2 bases and at J to 1 base, leaving 4 bases not matched to a gene. The CDR3 covers 16 residues. CDR3: CASSLSNRGNTGELFF. CDR3 nucleotides: TGTGCCAGCAGTTTAAGTAACAGGGGGAACACCGGGGAGCTGTTTTTT.

The rearrangement uses TRBV11-1 and TRBJ2-7; perhaps TRBD2 as D (6 bases). CDR1 SGHAT and CDR2 FQDESV come from the germline V gene (reference sequence). V lost 4 bases, J lost 3 bases, and 19 bases lay in between. This CDR3 spans 16 amino acids. DNA for the CDR3: TGTGCCAGCAGCTCGACCGTCGGTGGTAGCGGCTACGAGCAGTACTTC. Encoded protein: CASSSTVGGSGYEQYF.

About this clone: Other DNA sequences of this sample code for an identical CDR3. This chain uses TRBV6-5 with TRBJ2-3, with 14 bases lining up with TRBD2. Germline lookup yields CDR1 MNHEY and CDR2 SVGAGI. This CDR3 is built from 15 residues. V shed 6 bases, J shed 1 base, and the junction held 0 bases outside the gene matches. The CDR3 region has the DNA TGTGCCAGCAGGGGACTAGCGGGGGGCACAGATACGCAGTATTTT. Translation: CASRGLAGGTDTQYF.

The chain links TRBV5-6 to TRBJ2-1, with D perhaps TRBD1 (5 bases). The CDR3 contains 13 residues. Per the germline V gene, CDR1 is SGHDT and CDR2 is YYEEEE. With 4 bases removed from V and 5 bases from J, the gap between germline ends came to 10 bases. CDR3 DNA: TGTGCCAGCAGCCCCGACAGAAACAATGAGCAGTTCTTC. Encoded protein: CASSPDRNNEQFF.